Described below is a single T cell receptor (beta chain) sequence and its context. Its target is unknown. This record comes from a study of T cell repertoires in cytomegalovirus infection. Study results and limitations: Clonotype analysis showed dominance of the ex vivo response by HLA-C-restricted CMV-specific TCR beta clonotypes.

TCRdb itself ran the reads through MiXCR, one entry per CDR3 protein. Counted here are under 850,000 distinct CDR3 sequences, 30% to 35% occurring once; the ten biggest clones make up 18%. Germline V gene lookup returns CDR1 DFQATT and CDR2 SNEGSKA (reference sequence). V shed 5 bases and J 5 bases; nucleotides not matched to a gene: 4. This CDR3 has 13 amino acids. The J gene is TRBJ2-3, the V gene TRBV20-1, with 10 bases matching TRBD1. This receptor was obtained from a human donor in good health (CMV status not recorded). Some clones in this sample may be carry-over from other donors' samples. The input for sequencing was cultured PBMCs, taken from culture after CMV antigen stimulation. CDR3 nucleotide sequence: TGCAGTGCTGGCGGGACAGGGGAAGATACGCAGTATTTT. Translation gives CSAGGTGEDTQYF.